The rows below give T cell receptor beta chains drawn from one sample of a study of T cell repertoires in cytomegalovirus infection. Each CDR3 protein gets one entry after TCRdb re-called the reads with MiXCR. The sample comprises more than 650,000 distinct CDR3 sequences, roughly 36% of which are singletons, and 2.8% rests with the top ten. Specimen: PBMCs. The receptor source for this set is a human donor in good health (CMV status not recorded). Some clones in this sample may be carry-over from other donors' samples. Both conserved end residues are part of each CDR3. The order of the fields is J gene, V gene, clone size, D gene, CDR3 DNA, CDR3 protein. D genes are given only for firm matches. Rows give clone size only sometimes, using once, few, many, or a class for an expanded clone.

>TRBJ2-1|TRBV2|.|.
TGTGCCAGCAGAAAGGCCTCCCTCGATGAGCAGTTCTTC
CASRKASLDEQFF
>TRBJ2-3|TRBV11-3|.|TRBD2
TGTGCCAGCAGCTTAGGTCTTTCAGCGGGAGGGACAGATACGCAGTATTTT
CASSLGLSAGGTDTQYF
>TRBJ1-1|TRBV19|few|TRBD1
TGTGCCAGTAGTATCCCAGGGGGTTCGAGGACTGAAGCTTTCTTT
CASSIPGGSRTEAFF
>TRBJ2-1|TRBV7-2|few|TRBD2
TGTGCCAGCAGCTCGAGAGCCGGACCTCGGACTAGCGGGGGACGTGAGCAGTTCTTC
CASSSRAGPRTSGGREQFF
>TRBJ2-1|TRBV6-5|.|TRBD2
TGTGCCAGCAGTTATCGCCTAGCGGGTGACAATGAGCAGTTCTTC
CASSYRLAGDNEQFF
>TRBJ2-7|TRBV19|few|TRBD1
TGTGCCAGTAAGCCGGGACAGGGTGACTACGAGCAGTACTTC
CASKPGQGDYEQYF
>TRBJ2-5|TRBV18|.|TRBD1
TGTGCCAGCTCAGGCAAATCAGGGGGCGATGGAAAAGAGACCCAGTACTTC
CASSGKSGGDGKETQYF
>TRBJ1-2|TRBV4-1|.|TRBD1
TGCGCCAGCAGCCAAGATAGGGGACAGAGCTATGGCTACACCTTC
CASSQDRGQSYGYTF
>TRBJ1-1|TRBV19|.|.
TGTGCCAGTAGTCGGTTGGCTCTGGGGAACACTGAAGCTTTCTTT
CASSRLALGNTEAFF
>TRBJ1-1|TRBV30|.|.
TGTGCCTGGAGTATAGGGGGGGGGCCCACTGAAGCTTTCTTT
CAWSIGGGPTEAFF
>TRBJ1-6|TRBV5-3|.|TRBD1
TGTGCCAGCAGCTGGACAGGGGGTAATTCACCCCTCCACTTT
CASSWTGGNSPLHF
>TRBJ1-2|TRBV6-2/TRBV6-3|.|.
TGTGCCAGCAGGAGGGACGGATTTAACTATGGCTACACCTTC
CASRRDGFNYGYTF
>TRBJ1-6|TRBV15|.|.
TGTGCCACCAGCAGAGATAGGGGGAATAATTCACCCCTCCACTTT
CATSRDRGNNSPLHF
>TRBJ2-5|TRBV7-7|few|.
TGTGCTAGCAGCTTTGCCGGGGTATCGGGAGAGACCCAGTACTTC
CASSFAGVSGETQYF
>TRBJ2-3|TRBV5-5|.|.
TGTGCCAGCAGCTTGTGGCAGGGAATAACAGATACGCAGTATTTT
CASSLWQGITDTQYF
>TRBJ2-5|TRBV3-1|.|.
TGTGCCAGCAGCAGAGGGACGTGGGAGACCCAGTACTTC
CASSRGTWETQYF
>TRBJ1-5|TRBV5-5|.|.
TGTGCCAGCATAATGGGACGGATCAATCAGCCCCAGCATTTT
CASIMGRINQPQHF
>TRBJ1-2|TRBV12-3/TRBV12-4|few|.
TGTGCCAGCAGCGGACGCCGGCCCGGCTATGGCTACACCTTC
CASSGRRPGYGYTF
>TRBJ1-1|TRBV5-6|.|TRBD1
TGTGCCAGCAGCTTGGCTGGACAGGGTATCACTGAAGCTTTCTTT
CASSLAGQGITEAFF
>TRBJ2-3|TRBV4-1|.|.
TGCGCCAGCAGCCAGGCGACACCGACTAGCACAGATACGCAGTATTTT
CASSQATPTSTDTQYF
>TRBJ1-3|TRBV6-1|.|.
TGTGCCAGCAGTGAGCGACGGCTGGAGGGCACCATATATTTT
CASSERRLEGTIYF
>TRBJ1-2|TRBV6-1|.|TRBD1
TGTGCCAGCAGTGTGGGGACAGGGCTGGGTGTTCTGGGTGGCTACACCTTC
CASSVGTGLGVLGGYTF
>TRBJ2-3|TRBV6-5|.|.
TGTGCCAGCAGTGGGAGCAGAAGGCTTATGAATACGCAGTATTTT
CASSGSRRLMNTQYF
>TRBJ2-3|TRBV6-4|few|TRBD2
TGTGCCAGCAGTGAATCCAGCGGGAGTGTAACAGATACGCAGTATTTT
CASSESSGSVTDTQYF
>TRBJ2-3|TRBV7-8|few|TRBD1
TGTGCCAGCAGCCTCGGACAGGGATCACAGGATACGCAGTATTTT
CASSLGQGSQDTQYF
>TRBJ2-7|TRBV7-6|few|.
TGTGCCAGCAGCGCGACTGGGTTCTACGAGCAGTACTTC
CASSATGFYEQYF
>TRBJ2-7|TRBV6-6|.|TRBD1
TGTGCCAGTTTAGGTGGAGGACAGGGCTACGAGCAGTACTTC
CASLGGGQGYEQYF
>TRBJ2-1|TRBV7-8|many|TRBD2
TGTGCCAGCAGCTTAGCAGGAGCCCTCCGACTAGCGGGAACCTACAATGAGCAGTTCTTC
CASSLAGALRLAGTYNEQFF
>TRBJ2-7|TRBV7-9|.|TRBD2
TGTGCCAGCAGCCCCGGGACTAGCGGGAGGGTGAGCTCCTACGAGCAGTACTTC
CASSPGTSGRVSSYEQYF
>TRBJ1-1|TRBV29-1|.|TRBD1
TGCAGCGTTGAAAAGGACAGGGCCACTGAAGCTTTCTTT
CSVEKDRATEAFF
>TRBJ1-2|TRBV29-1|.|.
TGCAGCGTTGAGTCCCGACACAACTATGGCTACACCTTC
CSVESRHNYGYTF
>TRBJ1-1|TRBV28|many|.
TGTGCCAGCAGCTTACAGGTTATGAACACTGAAGCTTTCTTT
CASSLQVMNTEAFF
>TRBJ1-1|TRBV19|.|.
TGTGCCAGTAGTATTAACGAGAACACTGAAGCTTTCTTT
CASSINENTEAFF
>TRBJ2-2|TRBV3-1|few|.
TGTGCCAGCAGCCAAGATGGGAGGAACACCGGGGAGCTGTTTTTT
CASSQDGRNTGELFF
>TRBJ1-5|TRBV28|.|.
TGTGCCAACACCGAGGGTCCTTATAGCAATCAGCCCCAGCATTTT
CANTEGPYSNQPQHF
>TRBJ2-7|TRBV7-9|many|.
TGTGCCAGCAGCTTATGGGGGGGACAGCTCCGCGGCGAGCAGTACTTC
CASSLWGGQLRGEQYF
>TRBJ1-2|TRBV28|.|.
TGTGCCAGCAGCCTTCTATCCGGGACGCCCCGGCATGGCTACACCTTC
CASSLLSGTPRHGYTF
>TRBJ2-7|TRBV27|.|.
TGTGCCAGCAGTTTATCCGGGCCTACCTACGAGCAGTACTTC
CASSLSGPTYEQYF
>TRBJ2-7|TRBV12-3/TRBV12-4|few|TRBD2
TGTGCCAGCAGAGGACCGGGACTAGTTTTCGGCGAGCAGTACTTC
CASRGPGLVFGEQYF
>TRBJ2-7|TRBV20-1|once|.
TGCAGTGCTAGAGGTGGGGGATTGAAGAACCATCAATATGCCTACGAGCAGTACTTC
CSARGGGLKNHQYAYEQYF
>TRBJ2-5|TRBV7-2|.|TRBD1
TGTGCCAGCAGCTCGGACAGGGGACAGACCCAGTACTTC
CASSSDRGQTQYF
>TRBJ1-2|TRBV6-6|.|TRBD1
TGTGCCAGCTCACAGGGGGTCTATGGCTACACCTTC
CASSQGVYGYTF
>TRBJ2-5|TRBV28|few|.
TGTGCCAGCCGGGACCCGTACTCCGGGACCCAGTACTTC
CASRDPYSGTQYF
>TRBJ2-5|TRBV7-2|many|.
TGTGCCAGCAGCTTTATCAGTAGAGAGACCCAGTACTTC
CASSFISRETQYF
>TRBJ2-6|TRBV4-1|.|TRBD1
TGCGCCAGCACGGGACAGGGCTTTCCGGGGGCCAACGTCCTGACTTTC
CASTGQGFPGANVLTF
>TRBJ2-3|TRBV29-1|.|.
TGCAGCGCAGGTGGGGGTTGGGCAGATACGCAGTATTTT
CSAGGGWADTQYF
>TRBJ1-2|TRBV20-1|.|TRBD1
TGCAGTGCCCGGACAGGGGATTACTATGGCTACACCTTC
CSARTGDYYGYTF
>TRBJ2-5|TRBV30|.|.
TGTGCCTGGAGTGTACTTGGGGGGCACCAAGAGACCCAGTACTTC
CAWSVLGGHQETQYF
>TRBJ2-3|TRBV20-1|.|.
TGCAGTGCCACCTTAGGGACAATGAGCACAGATACGCAGTATTTT
CSATLGTMSTDTQYF
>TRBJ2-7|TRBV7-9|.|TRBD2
TGTGCCAGCAGCTTAGTGGAGGGAGGGCCTTACGAGCAGTACTTC
CASSLVEGGPYEQYF
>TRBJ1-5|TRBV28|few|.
TGTGCCAGCAGTTTATTCAATAGACAAGTCAATCAGCCCCAGCATTTT
CASSLFNRQVNQPQHF
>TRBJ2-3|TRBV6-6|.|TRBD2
TGTGCCAGCAGTTGGGGGCGGGGGGGCACAGATACGCAGTATTTT
CASSWGRGGTDTQYF
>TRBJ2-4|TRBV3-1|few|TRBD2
TGTGCCAGCAGCCAAGATTTCTCGCGGGAGTCAGCCAAAAACATTCAGTACTTC
CASSQDFSRESAKNIQYF
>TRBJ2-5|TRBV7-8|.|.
TGTGCCAGCAGCTTAGCTAGGACAACGGAGACCCAGTACTTC
CASSLARTTETQYF
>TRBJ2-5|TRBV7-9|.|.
TGTGCCAGCAGCGATATCGGACAGAAGGGCCAAGAGACCCAGTACTTC
CASSDIGQKGQETQYF
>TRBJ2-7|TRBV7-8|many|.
TGTGCCAGCAGCTTAGATCACCCGTTGAGCGAGCAGTACTTC
CASSLDHPLSEQYF
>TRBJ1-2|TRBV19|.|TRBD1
TGTGCCAGTAGTACCACAGGGGTCGGGGGCTACACCTTC
CASSTTGVGGYTF
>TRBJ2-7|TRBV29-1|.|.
TGCAGCGTTCTCCCCGGGAGTCGTTACGAGCAGTACTTC
CSVLPGSRYEQYF